Below, 25 T cell receptor beta chains from the same sample are listed, as sequenced in a study of blood T cell repertoires in COVID-19. Clones were sequenced by immunoSEQ multiplex PCR, and TCRdb holds only the in-frame ones, with some missing. The repertoire holds roughly 140,000 clones, with about nine tenths as singletons. The material sequenced was peripheral blood. Receptor source: a human donor in a cohort sampled during active COVID-19.

The chain has TRBV12-5 and TRBJ1-5; weak D call: TRBD1 (6 bases). CDR1 LGHNT and CDR2 FRNRAP come from the germline V gene. The CDR3 runs 14 residues. V lost 2 bases, J lost 4 bases, and 9 bases lay in between. The CDR3 here is CASGLSQGNQPQHF. The CDR3 nucleotides are TGTGCTAGTGGTTTGTCGCAGGGGAATCAGCCCCAGCATTTT.

This clone showed up just once. The sample holds other DNA sequences that translate to the same CDR3. The CDR3 DNA sequence: TGTGCCAGCAGCCGGGACAGTCAAGAGACCCAGTACTTC. Translating gives CASSRDSQETQYF. The rearrangement uses TRBV12-3 or TRBV12-4 and TRBJ2-5; 7 bases line up with TRBD1. This CDR3 region has 13 residues. The V gene end was trimmed by 6 bases and the J gene end by 2 bases; junction bases not matched to a gene: 3.

This chain joins TRBV30 and TRBJ2-3, with D possibly TRBD1 on 6 matching bases. With 4 bases removed from V and 0 bases from J, the gap between germline ends came to 17 bases. Germline V gene lookup returns CDR1 GTSNPN and CDR2 SVGIG (reference sequence). This CDR3 comprises 16 residues. Written as DNA, the CDR3 is TGTGCCTGGACTGGTAAGGGCAGGGGAAGCACAGATACGCAGTATTTT. Its translation: CAWTGKGRGSTDTQYF.

This chain links TRBV21-1 with TRBJ2-3; TRBD2, the table's D call, was not compared with the DNA. TRBV21-1 is recorded as a pseudogene. The CDR3 spans 18 residues. The CDR3 DNA reads as TGTGCCAGCAGCATTCCCTCGGAGGGGACTAGCGGCACAGATACGCAGTATTTT. It encodes CASSIPSEGTSGTDTQYF.

The chain carries TRBV5-1 and TRBJ2-2; TRBD1 aligns across 8 bases. Germline V CDR1 and CDR2: SGHRS, YFSETQ. The ends lost 4 bases at V and 3 bases at J; junction bases unmatched: 11. This CDR3 region has 17 residues. DNA for the CDR3: TGCGCCAGCAGCCCGATCGAAGGGACAGGATACACCGGGGAGCTGTTTTTT. Its translation: CASSPIEGTGYTGELFF.

This clone was detected a few times. V usage is TRBV15 and J usage is TRBJ2-3; TRBD1 agrees at 9 bases. Germline V gene data show CDR1 as LNHNV and CDR2 as YYDKDF (reference sequence). CDR3 size: 15 residues. Trimming at V came to 5 bases and at J to 4 bases, leaving 7 bases not matched to a gene. The CDR3 here is CATSRGTGMSDTQYF. The CDR3 DNA sequence: TGTGCCACCAGCCGAGGGACAGGGATGTCAGATACGCAGTATTTT.

V is TRBV5-5 and J is TRBJ2-2, with 7 bases matching TRBD1. Trimming cost V 0 bases and J 3 bases; bases outside gene matches: 2. Per germline, CDR1 SGHKS and CDR2 YYEKEE (reference sequence). There are 15 residues in the CDR3. Written as DNA, the CDR3 is TGTGCCAGCAGCTTGGCAGGGGGTTACACCGGGGAGCTGTTTTTT. Residues: CASSLAGGYTGELFF.

The J gene is TRBJ2-1, the V gene TRBV5-1, with a possible D match to TRBD1 (7 bases). V was trimmed by 4 bases and J by 8 bases, leaving 19 bases between them. The CDR3 length is 15 residues. Germline CDR1 and CDR2: SGHRS and YFSETQ. In DNA, the CDR3 is TGCGCCAGCAGCCATCCGACAGGGAGGTATGATGAGCAGTTCTTC. This translates into CASSHPTGRYDEQFF.

The rearrangement uses TRBV3-1 (or the pseudogene TRBV3-2) and TRBJ1-1, with 7 bases fitting TRBD1. The CDR3 is 13 residues long. The germline V gene encodes CDR1 LGHDT and CDR2 YNNKEL (reference sequence). V was pared by 7 bases and J by 1 base, with 3 bases of the junction left unmatched. The CDR3 DNA is TGTGCCAGCACCGGGACAGCGAACACTGAAGCTTTCTTT. It specifies CASTGTANTEAFF.

The chain joins TRBV27 to TRBJ2-7; TRBD2 matches 9 bases. Trimming cost V 3 bases and J 3 bases; bases outside gene matches: 3. The germline CDR1 and CDR2 sequences are MNHEY and SMNVEV (reference sequence). CDR3 length equals 14 residues. Written as DNA, the CDR3 is TGTGCCAGCAGTTTGTCACTAGCGGGCTACGAGCAGTACTTC. Its translation is CASSLSLAGYEQYF.

This chain joins TRBV5-4 and TRBJ2-3; 10 bases are shared with TRBD2. This CDR3 is 16 amino acids long. In germline, CDR1 is SGHNT, CDR2 YYREEE (reference sequence). Germline trimming cut 1 base from V and 0 bases from J; bases unmatched to any gene: 2. The CDR3 reads CASSLSSGGSTDTQYF. CDR3 coding DNA: TGTGCCAGCAGCTTGAGTAGCGGGGGGAGCACAGATACGCAGTATTTT. The full variable domain, in which reference TRBV5-4 and TRBJ2-3 provide the parts outside the CDR3, is ETGVTQSPTHLIKTRGQQVTLRCSSQSGHNTVSWYQQALGQGPQFIFQYYREEENGRGNFPPRFSGLQFPNYSSELNVNALELDDSALYLCASSLSSGGSTDTQYFGPGTRLTVL.

The genes are TRBV27 and TRBJ1-3; D call uncertain. The V end was cut by 2 bases, the J end by 4 bases, with 12 bases between. Germline lookup yields CDR1 MNHEY and CDR2 SMNVEV (reference sequence). The CDR3 has 15 residues. The DNA of the CDR3 is TGTGCCAGCAGTTTAAATCCGAGGGTCGGAAACACCATATATTTT. Its translation is CASSLNPRVGNTIYF.

CDR3 DNA sequence: TGTGCCAGCAGCTTAGGGACAGGGATATCTGGGGCCAACGTCCTGACTTTC. Translation gives CASSLGTGISGANVLTF. V is TRBV7-9 and J is TRBJ2-6, with TRBD1 matching 8 bases. The CDR3 totals 17 residues. CDR1 and CDR2 from the germline V gene are SEHNR and FQNEAQ (reference sequence). With 1 base clipped from V and 1 base from J, the junction kept 3 bases outside the gene matches.

The rearrangement uses TRBV2 and TRBJ2-1, with D maybe TRBD2 (6 bases). Germline CDR1 SNHLY, CDR2 FYNNEI. Trimming stripped 7 bases from V and 8 bases from J, with 27 bases between. This CDR3 comprises 17 residues. The CDR3 nucleotides read TGTGCCAGCAACCGTATCCTACGGGCCACAAGCGGGCATGAGCAGTTCTTC. Protein product: CASNRILRATSGHEQFF.

V and J are TRBV6-4 and TRBJ1-2, with no clear D. Trimming took off 4 bases at V and 1 base at J, with 7 bases between the two ends. This CDR3 spans 13 amino acids. Looked up from germline, CDR1 is MRHNA and CDR2 is SNTAGT. The CDR3 sequence is CASSAGFNYGYTF. The CDR3 coding sequence is TGTGCCAGCAGTGCGGGATTTAACTATGGCTACACCTTC.

The gene calls are TRBV6-2 or TRBV6-3 and TRBJ1-5; D is unclear. The V end lost 4 bases, the J end lost 7 bases, and 8 bases lay between the germline ends. The CDR3 has 12 amino acids. Germline loops: CDR1 MNHEY, CDR2 SVGEGT. CDR3 amino acids: CASSFSGQPQHF. CDR3 DNA sequence: TGTGCCAGCAGTTTCTCGGGCCAGCCCCAGCATTTT.

CDR3 nucleotides: TGTGCCAGCAGCTTAGGAGGACAGGGAGGAGAAAAACTGTTTTTT. This sequence encodes CASSLGGQGGEKLFF. The chain links TRBV7-9 to TRBJ1-4; 8 bases agree with TRBD1. V was pared by 1 base and J by 8 bases, with 6 bases of the junction left unmatched. The CDR3 spans 15 residues. Looked up from germline, CDR1 is SEHNR and CDR2 is FQNEAQ (reference sequence).

The chain employs TRBV29-1 and TRBJ1-2, with D hard to call. V was shortened by 3 bases and J by 5 bases, with 16 bases between the two germline ends. From germline, CDR1 is SQVTM and CDR2 ANQGSEA. The CDR3 consists of 14 residues. Here the CDR3 reads CSVDGDTPGYGYTF. The CDR3, as DNA: TGCAGCGTTGACGGCGACACTCCGGGGTATGGCTACACCTTC. Full variable domain (rest looked up from reference TRBV29-1 and TRBJ1-2): SAVISQKPSRDICQRGTSLTIQCQVDSQVTMMFWYRQQPGQSLTLIATANQGSEATYESGFVIDKFPISRPNLTFSTLTVSNMSPEDSSIYLCSVDGDTPGYGYTFGSGTRLTVV.

The chain carries TRBV6-5 and TRBJ1-2; D ambiguous. This CDR3 region has 13 residues. Trimming left V 6 bases short and J 0 bases short, with 8 bases between. The germline V gene encodes CDR1 MNHEY and CDR2 SVGAGI. CDR3 nucleotide sequence: TGTGCCAGCAGAGGGAGATCTAACTATGGCTACACCTTC. This sequence encodes CASRGRSNYGYTF.

This chain joins TRBV3-1 (or the pseudogene TRBV3-2) and TRBJ2-2, with a weak D call TRBD1 (7 bases). The CDR3 consists of 14 residues. V was pared by 1 base and J by 8 bases, with 11 bases between. Germline CDR1 LGHDT, CDR2 YNNKEL (reference sequence). This chain's CDR3 is CASSQGQGGGELFF. CDR3 bases: TGTGCCAGCAGCCAAGGTCAGGGGGGAGGGGAGCTGTTTTTT.

The V call is TRBV4-2, the J call TRBJ1-1, with D tentatively TRBD1 (6 bases). Trimming cost V 0 bases and J 4 bases, with 15 bases left between them. This CDR3 is built from 16 residues. Per the germline V gene, CDR1 is LGHNA and CDR2 is YNFKEQ. CDR3 residues: CASSQDTMQGGTEAFF. For the CDR3, the DNA is TGTGCCAGCAGCCAAGACACCATGCAAGGGGGCACTGAAGCTTTCTTT.

This clone occurred once. This chain links TRBV12-3 or TRBV12-4 with TRBJ1-2, with no clear D. The ends were cut back, 6 bases at V and 1 base at J, with 9 bases in the middle. This CDR3 region has 13 residues. CDR3: CASSLSDNYGYTF. Here the CDR3 DNA reads TGTGCCAGCAGCCTCAGCGATAACTATGGCTACACCTTC.

This clone was detected only once. The V call is TRBV5-6, the J call TRBJ2-1; no clear D. V was shortened by 4 bases and J by 2 bases, with 4 bases between the two germline ends. The germline V gene has CDR1 SGHDT and CDR2 YYEEEE. This CDR3 comprises 12 residues. The CDR3 sequence is CASSQTYNEQFF. The CDR3 coding sequence is TGTGCCAGCAGCCAAACCTACAATGAGCAGTTCTTC.

The J gene is TRBJ1-2, the V gene TRBV27; D uncertain. With 3 bases removed from V and 10 bases from J, the gap between germline ends came to 21 bases. This CDR3 comprises 15 residues. Per the germline V gene, CDR1 is MNHEY and CDR2 is SMNVEV (reference sequence). The CDR3 coding sequence is TGTGCCAGCAGTTTTTCGAGACGGAGCGGAGAGGACTACACCTTC. Protein product: CASSFSRRSGEDYTF.

The chain combines TRBV27 with TRBJ2-1; the D gene is possibly TRBD1 (6 bases). CDR1 and CDR2 from the germline V gene are MNHEY and SMNVEV (reference sequence). V lost 6 bases and J 10 bases, leaving 19 bases between the germline ends. The CDR3 covers 14 residues. The CDR3 here is CASRPVTGNGEQFF. The CDR3 DNA reads as TGTGCCAGCAGACCGGTTACAGGGAACGGAGAGCAGTTCTTC.